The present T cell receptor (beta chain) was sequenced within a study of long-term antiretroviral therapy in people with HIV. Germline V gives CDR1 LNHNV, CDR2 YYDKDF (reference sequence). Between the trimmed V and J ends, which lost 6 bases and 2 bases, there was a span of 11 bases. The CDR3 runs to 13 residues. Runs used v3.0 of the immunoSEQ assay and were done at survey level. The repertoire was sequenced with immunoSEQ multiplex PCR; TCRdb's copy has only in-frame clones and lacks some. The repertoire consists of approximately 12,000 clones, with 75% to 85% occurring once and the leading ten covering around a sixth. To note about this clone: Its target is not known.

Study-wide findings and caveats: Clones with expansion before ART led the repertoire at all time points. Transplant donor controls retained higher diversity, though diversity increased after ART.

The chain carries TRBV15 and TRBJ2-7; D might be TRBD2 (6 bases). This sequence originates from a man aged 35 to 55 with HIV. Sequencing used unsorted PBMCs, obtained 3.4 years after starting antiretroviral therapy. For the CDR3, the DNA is TGTGCCACCAGAAACGGGGGAGCCTACGAGCAGTACTTC. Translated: CATRNGGAYEQYF. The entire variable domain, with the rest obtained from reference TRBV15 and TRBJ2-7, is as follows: DAMVIQNPRYQVTQFGKPVTLSCSQTLNHNVMYWYQQKSSQAPKLLFHYYDKDFNNEADTPDNFQSRRPNTSFCFLDIRSPGLGDTAMYLCATRNGGAYEQYFGPGTRLTVT.